This TCR beta chain was found in a study of type 1 and type 2 diabetes patients (dated by TCRdb to 2016 to 2017). With regard to the full study: Roughly 10 type 1 diabetes patients, a few type 2 diabetes patients and six or seven nondiabetic controls, all recruited in China, made up the cohort. TCRbeta repertoires were profiled by high-throughput sequencing in the study to compare type 1 diabetes, type 2 diabetes and nondiabetic individuals. Type 2 diabetes patients were used as a disease comparison group for the type 1 diabetes patients. Across the study, CD4+ and CD8+ T cells were positively selected from PBMCs by means of CD4 or CD8 MicroBeads on MACS columns. Similar V gene usage was observed when roughly 20-cycle and roughly 27-cycle amplification were compared, suggesting similar primer efficiencies and random PCR bias. A total of some 19,000,000 paired-end reads were generated across the whole study. Paired-end sequencing of TCRbeta libraries was performed on Illumina HiSeq 2000 or MiSeq instruments.

On this clonotype: Its antigen remains undetermined. No base quality information exists; no much larger clone differs at one position.

Reading the germline V gene gives CDR1 SGHRS and CDR2 YFSETQ. The CDR3 spans 16 residues, from the cysteine through the phenylalanine. The CDR3 DNA has 48 bases and is translated from base 1. The V and J ends are trimmed by 0 bases and 4 bases, leaving 14 bases between them. On the study overall, not on this receptor specifically: Because only a limited number of T2D and control samples were sequenced, some T1D-only HECs might also appear in more T2D or control samples. V and J gene usage patterns of type 2 diabetes and control samples were highly correlated, averaging approximately 0.97 between samples. Age and gender were not matched between study groups, possibly biasing interpretation. Only a few highly-expanded CD4+ clones (median one) were found in type 2 diabetes patients, and these clones made up a median approximately 3.8% of reads. In both CD4+ and CD8+ T cells, type 2 diabetes repertoires were highly diverse, with diversity significantly greater than that of type 1 diabetes repertoires.

Every diabetic patient fulfilled standard classification criteria for type 1 or type 2 diabetes, and glucose and C-peptide were measured using WHO-recommended methods. Donors were excluded if they had other autoimmune diseases or infections within the previous four weeks. Ten milliliters of peripheral blood were drawn from each participant. PBMCs were isolated with LymphoPrep density separation. The sequencer was an Illumina MiSeq. TCRbeta CDR3 amplification used genomic DNA from the sorted T cell subsets as template. Multiplex PCR with 30 forward and 13 reverse primers amplified the TCRbeta CDR3 region. PCR products were purified with AMPure XP beads, then indices and adaptors were added in a second roughly 23-cycle PCR. Libraries were gel-purified using the QIAquick Gel Extraction Kit before sequencing. In the paper's pipeline: FLASH was used to merge paired-end reads, and IgBLAST was used to align the merged reads to IMGT V, D and J germline references. Reads with less than 70% alignment identity to germline references were removed, leaving around 11,000,000 reads across the study. IMGT definitions were followed to assign CDR3 boundaries, reading frame and productivity. A highly-expanded clone was defined as any clone making up 1% or more of reads, and normalized Shannon entropy served as the measure of diversity. Unpaired two-tailed t-tests were used to test group differences in Shannon entropy. The public reads were quality trimmed at Q25 with fastp and then assembled into clones with MiXCR by TCRdb, keeping productive beta chains. All rows with the same CDR3 protein become a single entry with the most common DNA and genes. The V and J calls and clone size are TCRdb's, not the authors'. For this sample the table gives 250,000 or so distinct CDR3 sequences, of which roughly 50% were detected only once. The top ten clonotypes cover roughly an eighth of the sample.

Rearrangement joined TRBV5-1 to TRBJ1-3, and the D gene may be TRBD1, 5 bases matching. This clonotype originated in a man between 18 and 29 years old with type 2 diabetes. Sequencing input: peripheral blood mononuclear cells (PBMCs). This receptor has the CDR3 CASSLAGARYGNTIYF. The nucleotide sequence is TGCGCCAGCAGCTTGGCTGGGGCGCGGTACGGAAACACCATATATTTT.